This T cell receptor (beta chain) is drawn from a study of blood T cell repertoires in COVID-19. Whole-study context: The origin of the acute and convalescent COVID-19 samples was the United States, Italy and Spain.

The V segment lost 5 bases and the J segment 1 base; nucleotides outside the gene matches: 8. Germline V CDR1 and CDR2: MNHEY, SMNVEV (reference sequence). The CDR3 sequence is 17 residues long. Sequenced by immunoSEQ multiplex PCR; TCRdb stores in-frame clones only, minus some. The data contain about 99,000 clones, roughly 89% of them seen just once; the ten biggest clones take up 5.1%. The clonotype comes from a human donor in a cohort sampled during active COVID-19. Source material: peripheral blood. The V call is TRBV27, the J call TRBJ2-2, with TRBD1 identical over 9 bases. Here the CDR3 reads CASSRGGTGRNTGELFF. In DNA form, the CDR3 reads TGTGCCAGCAGTAGGGGGGGGACAGGGCGGAACACCGGGGAGCTGTTTTTT.